A single sample is the source of the 25 T cell receptor beta chains below, sequenced in a study of blood T cell repertoires in COVID-19. TCRdb keeps only in-frame clones here, not all; method: immunoSEQ multiplex PCR. The table lists 250,000 to 350,000 clones, 90% of them singletons. The sample was peripheral blood. The receptor set was obtained from a woman aged 45 to 65 with COVID-19, enrolled during active disease.

This clone was seen only a few times. The genes are TRBV9 and TRBJ2-7; a possible D gene is TRBD1 (5 bases). Germline-derived CDR1 and CDR2 are SGDLS and YYNGEE. Between the trimmed V and J ends, which lost 4 bases and 0 bases, there was a span of 17 bases. The CDR3 contains 16 residues. The CDR3 bases are TGTGCCAGCAGCCCCAGTGGGGCCTCCTTCTCCTACGAGCAGTACTTC. Translation gives CASSPSGASFSYEQYF. Using reference TRBV9 and TRBJ2-7 for the parts outside the CDR3, the full variable domain is DSGVTQTPKHLITATGQRVTLRCSPRSGDLSVYWYQQSLDQGLQFLIQYYNGEERAKGNILERFSAQQFPDLHSELNLSSLELGDSALYFCASSPSGASFSYEQYFGPGTRLTVT.

The sample holds a few counts of this clone. The chain uses TRBV5-1 and TRBJ1-1, with 10 bases lining up with TRBD1. Per germline, CDR1 SGHRS and CDR2 YFSETQ. The CDR3 has 16 amino acids. Losses at the gene ends were 3 bases for V and 4 bases for J; bases not matched to a gene: 9. The CDR3 coding sequence is TGCGCCAGCAGCTGGGACCCGGGACAGGGGAGCACTGAAGCTTTCTTT. It is translated as CASSWDPGQGSTEAFF.

This chain connects TRBV5-1 to TRBJ2-1; D is uncertain. The length of the CDR3 is 14 residues. The V end lost 0 bases, the J end lost 4 bases, and 8 bases lay between the germline ends. The germline V gene encodes CDR1 SGHRS and CDR2 YFSETQ. The CDR3 DNA reads as TGCGCCAGCAGCTTGGACAGCTCGTACAATGAGCAGTTCTTC. This encodes CASSLDSSYNEQFF.

The chain joins TRBV15 to TRBJ2-5; 9 bases are a match to TRBD2. This CDR3 comprises 17 residues. Per germline, CDR1 LNHNV and CDR2 YYDKDF (reference sequence). The ends lost 0 bases at V and 2 bases at J; junction bases unmatched: 7. This chain's CDR3 is CATSRDWASGEQETQYF. Here the CDR3 DNA reads TGTGCCACCAGCAGAGATTGGGCTAGCGGGGAACAAGAGACCCAGTACTTC.

The V gene is TRBV24-1, the J gene TRBJ2-1, with 8 bases fitting TRBD2. V dropped 8 bases and J dropped 7; count of bases not matched to a gene: 12. Germline lookup yields CDR1 KGHDR and CDR2 SFDVKD. The CDR3 totals 15 residues. CDR3 nucleotides: TGTGCCACCATGCATCGGCTAGCGGGCACTAATGAGCAGTTCTTC. Protein: CATMHRLAGTNEQFF.

The gene calls are TRBV3-1 (or the pseudogene TRBV3-2) and TRBJ1-1; no reliable D call. The V end was cut by 4 bases, the J end by 0 bases, with 12 bases between. The CDR3 length is 15 residues. The germline CDR1 and CDR2 sequences are LGHDT and YNNKEL (reference sequence). In DNA, the CDR3 is TGTGCCAGCAGCCGAAGAGGGAATATGAACACTGAAGCTTTCTTT. Protein: CASSRRGNMNTEAFF.

The rearrangement joins TRBV6-5 to TRBJ2-7, with TRBD2 identical over 7 bases. The CDR3 runs 15 residues. The junction had 15 bases not matched to a gene; V was cut back by 11 bases and J by 2 bases. CDR1 is MNHEY and CDR2 is SVGAGI in the germline V gene. The CDR3 is CASKRGERPTYEQYF. CDR3 DNA: TGTGCCTCCAAACGGGGGGAGAGGCCCACCTACGAGCAGTACTTC.

V is TRBV30 and J is TRBJ1-3, with D unresolved. Between the trimmed V and J ends, which lost 5 bases and 3 bases, there was a span of 11 bases. CDR3 length: 13 residues. Germline V gives CDR1 GTSNPN, CDR2 SVGIG (reference sequence). CDR3 protein: CAWRSTLGNTIYF. The CDR3 DNA is TGTGCCTGGCGTTCAACTCTTGGAAACACCATATATTTT.

Here the CDR3 DNA reads TGCAGCGTTGGGCGGGACCTCTCGGAAGCTTTCTTT. Encoded protein: CSVGRDLSEAFF. The J gene is TRBJ1-1, the V gene TRBV29-1; D might be TRBD1 (5 bases). Germline V CDR1 and CDR2: SQVTM, ANQGSEA. The CDR3 runs to 12 residues. V dropped 4 bases and J dropped 8 bases, with 14 bases sitting between them.

In this sample, this clone turned up a few times. The CDR3 DNA reads TGTGCCAGTAGTAGCCAGCGGGTTAGCACTGAAGCTTTCTTT. Amino acid sequence: CASSSQRVSTEAFF. The chain uses TRBV19 and TRBJ1-1; D uncertain. Deletions cut 4 bases from V and 4 bases from J, with 13 bases between. Germline V CDR1 and CDR2: LNHDA, SQIVND (reference sequence). This CDR3 contains 14 residues.

The V call is TRBV9, the J call TRBJ1-1; unclear D gene. V was pared by 0 bases and J by 3 bases, with 6 bases between. CDR1 is SGDLS and CDR2 is YYNGEE in the germline V gene. This CDR3 has 13 amino acids. CDR3 sequence: CASSVAADTEAFF. CDR3 in DNA: TGTGCCAGCAGCGTAGCCGCGGACACTGAAGCTTTCTTT.

The chain is built from TRBV12-3 or TRBV12-4 and TRBJ1-2; 10 bases map to TRBD1. Germline trimming cut 4 bases from V and 7 bases from J; bases unmatched to any gene: 3. The CDR3 is 13 amino acids. The CDR3 DNA follows: TGTGCCAGCAGTTCGAGACAGGGGGCTGGCTACACCTTC. Translation: CASSSRQGAGYTF.

This chain links TRBV24-1 with TRBJ2-5, with D tentatively TRBD1 (5 bases). V lost 6 bases, J lost 4 bases, and 11 bases lay in between. Germline V gene sequence: CDR1 KGHDR, CDR2 SFDVKD. This CDR3 region has 13 residues. CDR3 in DNA: TGTGCCACCAGTCCCCAGGGAAGAGAGACCCAGTACTTC. The encoded protein is CATSPQGRETQYF.

The V call is TRBV4-1, the J call TRBJ1-2; D is perhaps TRBD1 (5 bases). Germline V lookup: CDR1 MGHRA, CDR2 YSYEKL. The CDR3 spans 15 residues. Trimming shortened V by 1 base and J by 1 base, and 10 bases separated the two germline ends. The CDR3 region has the DNA TGCGCCAGCAGCCAAGGTGAAGGGGTTAACTATGGCTACACCTTC. Protein product: CASSQGEGVNYGYTF.

V usage is TRBV9 and J usage is TRBJ2-1, with a tentative D call TRBD2 (6 bases). V was trimmed by 0 bases and J by 0 bases, leaving 13 bases between them. Germline lookup yields CDR1 SGDLS and CDR2 YYNGEE. This CDR3 spans 17 amino acids. The CDR3 loop reads CASSVAIAGSSYNEQFF. As DNA, the CDR3 is TGTGCCAGCAGCGTAGCCATTGCGGGGAGCTCCTACAATGAGCAGTTCTTC.

The V gene is TRBV21-1, the J gene TRBJ2-7; the table's D call TRBD2 went unverified against the DNA. TRBV21-1 is a known pseudogene. This CDR3 is built from 15 residues. The CDR3 spells CASSKGEGTPYEQYF. CDR3 coding DNA: TGTGCCAGCAGCAAAGGGGAGGGTACGCCCTACGAGCAGTACTTC.

The chain uses TRBV20-1 and TRBJ2-2; D gene unclear. CDR1 is DFQATT, CDR2 SNEGSKA, per germline (reference sequence). The CDR3 length is 11 residues. The V gene lost 7 bases and the J gene lost 5 bases, with 8 bases spanning the gap. CDR3 protein: CSVPRTGELFF. DNA of the CDR3: TGCAGTGTCCCCCGGACCGGGGAGCTGTTTTTT.

This chain uses TRBV7-9 with TRBJ1-2; 9 bases match TRBD1. V trimming: 4 bases; J trimming: 8 bases; junction bases outside the gene matches: 8. From germline, CDR1 is SEHNR and CDR2 FQNEAQ (reference sequence). CDR3 length equals 14 residues. CDR3 amino acids: CASSSGQGLGGYTF. The CDR3 DNA is TGTGCCAGCAGCTCGGGACAGGGTTTGGGCGGCTACACCTTC. The entire variable domain, with the rest obtained from reference TRBV7-9 and TRBJ1-2, is as follows: DTGVSQNPRHKITKRGQNVTFRCDPISEHNRLYWYRQTLGQGPEFLTYFQNEAQLEKSRLLSDRFSAERPKGSFSTLEIQRTEQGDSAMYLCASSSGQGLGGYTFGSGTRLTVV.

The rearrangement uses TRBV11-2 and TRBJ1-6; no clear D gene. Germline lookup yields CDR1 SGHAT and CDR2 FQNNGV. The V end was cut by 1 base, the J end by 7 bases, with 11 bases between. The CDR3 consists of 15 residues. In nucleotides, the CDR3 is TGTGCCAGCAGCTTAGCTGGGCAGCAGAATTCACCCCTCCACTTT. This sequence encodes CASSLAGQQNSPLHF.

The rearrangement links TRBV18 to TRBJ2-7; 8 bases are shared with TRBD2. Germline CDR1 reads KGHSH; CDR2 reads LQKENI. The CDR3 totals 14 residues. J was trimmed by 2 bases and V by 2 bases; bases with no gene match: 2. CDR3 sequence: CASSPAGGPYEQYF. The CDR3 DNA reads as TGTGCCAGCTCACCAGCGGGAGGCCCCTACGAGCAGTACTTC.

This chain connects TRBV7-2 to TRBJ2-5; 10 bases fit TRBD2. The germline CDR1 and CDR2 sequences are SGHTA and FQGNSA. The V segment lost 5 bases and the J segment 4 bases; nucleotides outside the gene matches: 10. This CDR3 region has 16 residues. In nucleotides, the CDR3 is TGTGCCAGCAGCCGTGTTAGCGGGAGGTGGGGAGAGACCCAGTACTTC. Its protein is CASSRVSGRWGETQYF. Looking up the rest from reference TRBV7-2 and TRBJ2-5 gives the full variable domain: GAGVSQSPSNKVTEKGKDVELRCDPISGHTALYWYRQSLGQGLEFLIYFQGNSAPDKSGLPSDRFSAERTGGSVSTLTIQRTQQEDSAVYLCASSRVSGRWGETQYFGPGTRLLVL.

This chain uses TRBV10-3 with TRBJ2-1; TRBD1 aligns across 9 bases. CDR1 and CDR2 from the germline V gene are ENHRY and SYGVKD. The CDR3 loop spans 15 amino acids. The V gene end was trimmed by 8 bases and the J gene end by 7 bases; junction bases not matched to a gene: 12. DNA for the CDR3: TGTGCCATCGCGTCACCGGGACAGGGAGGGAATGAGCAGTTCTTC. Its protein is CAIASPGQGGNEQFF.

V is TRBV27 and J is TRBJ2-1; the D is unclear. The CDR3 has 13 amino acids. V was trimmed by 4 bases and J by 4 bases, leaving 8 bases between them. The V gene's germline CDR1 is MNHEY and CDR2 SMNVEV (reference sequence). CDR3 residues: CASSWAAYNEQFF. DNA for the CDR3: TGTGCCAGCAGTTGGGCAGCTTACAATGAGCAGTTCTTC.

This clone showed up just once. CDR3 sequence (DNA): TGTGCCAGCAGAACCCCGGGGAGGGACGATCAGCCCCAGCATTTT. Translating it yields CASRTPGRDDQPQHF. The chain employs TRBV6-6 and TRBJ1-5; D may be TRBD1 (5 bases). The CDR3 covers 15 residues. V lost 6 bases, J lost 5 bases, and 17 bases lay in between. Germline V lookup: CDR1 MNHNY, CDR2 SVGAGI (reference sequence).

The chain uses TRBV7-9 and TRBJ1-2; 12 bases agree with TRBD1. The CDR3 spans 16 residues. The V gene end was trimmed by 5 bases and the J gene end by 4 bases; junction bases not matched to a gene: 8. The germline CDR1 and CDR2 sequences are SEHNR and FQNEAQ (reference sequence). CDR3 nucleotides: TGTGCCAGCAGCCCCGGGACAGGGGGCATTAGCTATGGCTACACCTTC. Translating gives CASSPGTGGISYGYTF.